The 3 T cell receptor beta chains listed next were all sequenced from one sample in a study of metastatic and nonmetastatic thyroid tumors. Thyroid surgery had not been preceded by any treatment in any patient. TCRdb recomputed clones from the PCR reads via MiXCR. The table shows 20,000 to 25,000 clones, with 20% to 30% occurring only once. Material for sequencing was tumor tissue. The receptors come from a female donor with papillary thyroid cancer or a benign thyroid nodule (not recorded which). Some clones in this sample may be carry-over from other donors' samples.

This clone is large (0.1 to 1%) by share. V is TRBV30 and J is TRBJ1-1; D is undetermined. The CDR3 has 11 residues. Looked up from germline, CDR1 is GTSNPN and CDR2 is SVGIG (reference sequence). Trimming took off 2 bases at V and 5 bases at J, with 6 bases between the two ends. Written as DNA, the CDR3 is TGTGCCTGGAGTAAGATTACTGAAGCTTTCTTT. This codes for CAWSKITEAFF. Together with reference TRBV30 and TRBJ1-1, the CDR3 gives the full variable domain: SQTIHQWPATLVQPVGSPLSLECTVEGTSNPNLYWYRQAAGRGLQLLFYSVGIGQISSEVPQNLSASRPQDRQFILSSKKLLLSDSGFYLCAWSKITEAFFGQGTRLTVV.

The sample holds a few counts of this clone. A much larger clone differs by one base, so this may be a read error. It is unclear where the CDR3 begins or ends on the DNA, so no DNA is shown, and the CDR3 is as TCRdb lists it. CDR3 region: CATGFGAGRRGNIQYF. The V gene is TRBV12-3 or TRBV12-4, the J gene TRBJ2-4; the D call in the table, TRBD2, was not verified against the DNA. The CDR3 comprises 16 residues, both ends counted.

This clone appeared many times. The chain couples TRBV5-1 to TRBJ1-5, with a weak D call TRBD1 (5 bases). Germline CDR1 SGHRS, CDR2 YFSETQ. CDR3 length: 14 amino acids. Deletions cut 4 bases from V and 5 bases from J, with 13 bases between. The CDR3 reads CASSITPGDQPQHF. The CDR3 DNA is TGCGCCAGCAGCATTACTCCGGGGGATCAGCCCCAGCATTTT.